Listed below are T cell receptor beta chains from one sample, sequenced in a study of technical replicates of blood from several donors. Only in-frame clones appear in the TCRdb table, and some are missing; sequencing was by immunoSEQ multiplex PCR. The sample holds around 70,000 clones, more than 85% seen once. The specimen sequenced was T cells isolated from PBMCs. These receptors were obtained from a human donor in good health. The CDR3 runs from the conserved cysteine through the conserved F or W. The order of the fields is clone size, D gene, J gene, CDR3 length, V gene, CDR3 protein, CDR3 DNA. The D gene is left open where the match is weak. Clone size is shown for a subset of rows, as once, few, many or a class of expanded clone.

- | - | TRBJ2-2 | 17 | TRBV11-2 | CASSLFSVVVPTGELFF | TGTGCCAGCAGCTTATTTTCGGTGGTAGTACCCACCGGGGAGCTGTTTTTT
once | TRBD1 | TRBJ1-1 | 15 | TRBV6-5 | CASRNTGTGVTEAFF | TGTGCCAGCAGGAATACCGGGACAGGGGTGACTGAAGCTTTCTTT
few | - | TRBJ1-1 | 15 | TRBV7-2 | CASSPSPELNTEAFF | TGTGCCAGCAGCCCTAGCCCGGAGTTGAACACTGAAGCTTTCTTT
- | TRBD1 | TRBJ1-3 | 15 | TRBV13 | CASSLSGTGVDTIYF | TGTGCCAGCAGCTTATCTGGGACAGGGGTCGACACCATATATTTT
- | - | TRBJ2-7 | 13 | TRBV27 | CASSFRQTYEQYF | TGTGCCAGCAGTTTCAGACAGACCTACGAGCAGTACTTC
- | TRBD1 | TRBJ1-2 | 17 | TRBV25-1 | CASRDERRDRQPYGYTF | TGTGCCAGCAGAGACGAGAGGAGGGACAGGCAACCCTATGGCTACACCTTC
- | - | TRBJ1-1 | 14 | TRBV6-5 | CASRPRIEKHEAFF | TGTGCCAGCAGGCCTAGAATTGAGAAGCACGAAGCTTTCTTT
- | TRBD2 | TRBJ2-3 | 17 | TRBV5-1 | CASSSGTSGADTDTQYF | TGCGCCAGCAGCTCGGGGACTAGCGGGGCTGACACAGATACGCAGTATTTT
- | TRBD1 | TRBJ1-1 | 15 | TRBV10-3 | CAIRSGGEVSTEAFF | TGTGCCATTCGTTCAGGGGGAGAAGTTTCCACTGAAGCTTTCTTT
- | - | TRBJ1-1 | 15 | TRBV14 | CASSPFSGKWTEAFF | TGTGCCAGCAGCCCCTTTTCGGGTAAATGGACTGAAGCTTTCTTT
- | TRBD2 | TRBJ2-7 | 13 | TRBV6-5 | CASRTSGSYEQYF | TGTGCCAGCAGAACTAGCGGCTCCTACGAGCAGTACTTC
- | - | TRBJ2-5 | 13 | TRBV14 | CASSQVGEETQYF | TGTGCCAGCAGCCAAGTGGGAGAGGAGACCCAGTACTTC
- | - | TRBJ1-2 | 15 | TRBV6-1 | CASSEGTGTIYGYTF | TGTGCCAGCAGTGAAGGTACAGGAACAATCTATGGCTACACCTTC
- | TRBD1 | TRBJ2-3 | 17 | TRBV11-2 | CASSIAGTGGSTDTQYF | TGTGCCAGCAGCATAGCCGGGACAGGGGGTAGCACAGATACGCAGTATTTT
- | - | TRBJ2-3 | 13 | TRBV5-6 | CASSLAPGNTQYF | TGTGCCAGCAGCTTGGCCCCGGGGAATACGCAGTATTTT
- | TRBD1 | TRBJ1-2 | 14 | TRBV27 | CASSLKEGAGGYTF | TGTGCCAGCAGTTTAAAGGAGGGGGCTGGTGGCTACACCTTC
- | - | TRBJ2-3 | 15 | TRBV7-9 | CASSLAGAVADTQYF | TGTGCCAGCAGCTTAGCGGGGGCTGTCGCAGATACGCAGTATTTT
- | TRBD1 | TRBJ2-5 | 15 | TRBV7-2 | CASSLSTGIQETQYF | TGTGCCAGCAGCTTGTCGACAGGGATTCAAGAGACCCAGTACTTC
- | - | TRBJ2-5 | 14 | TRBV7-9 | CASSLELPEETQYF | TGTGCCAGCAGCTTAGAATTACCGGAAGAGACCCAGTACTTC
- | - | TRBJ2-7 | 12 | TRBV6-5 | CASSYRGNEQYF | TGTGCCAGCAGTTACAGGGGCAACGAGCAGTACTTC
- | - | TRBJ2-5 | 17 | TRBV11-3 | CASSSWDTGISQETQYF | TGTGCCAGCAGCTCCTGGGACACCGGAATATCTCAAGAGACCCAGTACTTC
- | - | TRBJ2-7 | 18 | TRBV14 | CASSQDLVRAPLGANQYF | TGTGCCAGCAGCCAAGATCTGGTTCGGGCGCCCCTGGGAGCGAATCAGTACTTC
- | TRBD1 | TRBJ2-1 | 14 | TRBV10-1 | CASSPGQVYNEQFF | TGCGCCAGCAGCCCGGGACAGGTTTACAATGAGCAGTTCTTC
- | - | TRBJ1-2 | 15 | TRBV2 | CASISSRRTADGYTF | TGTGCCAGCATCTCGTCGCGGAGGACGGCGGATGGCTACACCTTC
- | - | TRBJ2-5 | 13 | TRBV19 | CASRARGQETQYF | TGTGCCAGTAGGGCCCGGGGGCAAGAGACCCAGTACTTC
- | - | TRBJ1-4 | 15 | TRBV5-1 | CASSFGSRFGEKLFF | TGCGCCAGCAGCTTTGGTTCCAGGTTCGGAGAAAAACTGTTTTTT
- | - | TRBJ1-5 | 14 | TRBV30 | CAWSPGGVNQPQHF | TGTGCCTGGAGTCCGGGGGGGGTCAATCAGCCCCAGCATTTT
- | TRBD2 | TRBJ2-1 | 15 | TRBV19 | CASSIYLAEVNEQFF | TGTGCCAGTAGTATTTACCTAGCGGAAGTCAATGAGCAGTTCTTC
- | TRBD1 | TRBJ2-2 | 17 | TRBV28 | CASSLPGQGADTGELFF | TGTGCCAGCAGTTTACCCGGACAGGGGGCTGATACCGGGGAGCTGTTTTTT
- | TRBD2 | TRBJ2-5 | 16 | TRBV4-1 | CASSRGGGRAQETQYF | TGCGCCAGCAGCAGGGGGGGCGGGAGGGCCCAAGAGACCCAGTACTTC
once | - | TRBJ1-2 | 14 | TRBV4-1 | CASSQERYNYGYTF | TGCGCCAGCAGCCAAGAACGGTATAACTATGGCTACACCTTC
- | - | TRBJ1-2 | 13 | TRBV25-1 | CASSHTGIYGYTF | TGTGCCAGCAGTCATACGGGGATCTATGGCTACACCTTC
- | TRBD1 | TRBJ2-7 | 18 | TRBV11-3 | CASSLYETGARKSYEQYF | TGTGCCAGCAGCTTGTACGAGACAGGGGCTCGGAAGTCCTACGAGCAGTACTTC
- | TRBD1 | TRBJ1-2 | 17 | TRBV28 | CASSPGQLRTRENGYTF | TGTGCCAGCAGCCCGGGACAGCTTCGTACCAGAGAAAATGGCTACACCTTC
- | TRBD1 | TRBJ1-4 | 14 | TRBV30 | CAWNAGRGNEKLFF | TGTGCCTGGAACGCGGGCAGGGGGAATGAAAAACTGTTTTTT
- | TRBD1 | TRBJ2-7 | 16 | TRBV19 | CASSVPLGQGSGEQYF | TGTGCCAGTAGTGTCCCCCTGGGACAGGGGAGTGGCGAGCAGTACTTC
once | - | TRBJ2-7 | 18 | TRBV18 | CASSPPISLSEVLYEQYF | TGTGCCAGCTCACCACCCATCAGCCTCTCGGAGGTCTTGTACGAGCAGTACTTC
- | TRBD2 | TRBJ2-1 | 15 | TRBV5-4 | CASSLPSGGRNEQFF | TGTGCCAGCAGCTTGCCTAGCGGGGGACGAAATGAGCAGTTCTTC
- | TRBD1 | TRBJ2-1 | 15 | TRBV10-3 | CAISGDRVSYNEQFF | TGTGCCATCAGCGGTGACAGGGTTTCCTACAATGAGCAGTTCTTC
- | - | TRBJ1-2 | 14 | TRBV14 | CASSGGEGLYGYTF | TGTGCCAGCTCCGGCGGGGAGGGACTCTATGGCTACACCTTC
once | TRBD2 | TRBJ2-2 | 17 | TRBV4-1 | CASSEDGGRASTGELFF | TGCGCCAGCAGCGAAGACGGCGGGAGGGCGAGCACCGGGGAGCTGTTTTTT
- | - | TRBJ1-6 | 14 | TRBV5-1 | CASSLQGRNSPLHF | TGCGCCAGCAGCTTACAGGGTCGGAATTCACCCCTCCACTTT
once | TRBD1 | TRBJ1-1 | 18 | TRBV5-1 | CASSLGGIQGARSTEAFF | TGCGCCAGCAGCCTGGGCGGAATACAGGGGGCGCGTAGCACTGAAGCTTTCTTT